These 25 T cell receptor beta chains came from one sample sequenced in a study of beta chain features in type 1 diabetes. Study-level findings and limits: TCRB CDR3 length was moderately but significantly reduced in all four CD4+ subsets of Type 1 diabetes patients.

Their target antigens are unknown. Every bit of the isolated RNA underwent reverse transcription, so sequencing read expressed TCRB transcripts. Sequencing used immunoSEQ multiplex PCR; TCRdb keeps in-frame clones, though not all of them. The sample contains some 640,000 clones, around 15% of which appear only once. The sequencing sample was made of naive CD4+ T cells from blood. The source is a man aged 18 to 29 with type 1 diabetes.

The CDR3 loop is CAAGGGNQPQHF. Written as DNA, the CDR3 is TGTGCCGCCGGGGGTGGCAATCAGCCCCAGCATTTT. V usage is TRBV6-5 and J usage is TRBJ1-5, with D tentatively TRBD1 (5 bases). CDR1 is MNHEY, CDR2 SVGAGI, per germline. V was cut by 11 bases and J by 2 bases, with 10 bases left in between. The CDR3 is 12 residues long.

A note on this clone: Other DNA sequences in this sample translate to the same CDR3. This chain uses TRBV7-2 with TRBJ2-3, with D unclear. This CDR3 is built from 11 residues. V was clipped by 5 bases and J by 5 bases, with 5 bases between them. Germline V gives CDR1 SGHTA, CDR2 FQGNSA. In DNA form, the CDR3 reads TGTGCCAGCAGCGTGAGAGATACGCAGTATTTT. Amino acid sequence: CASSVRDTQYF.

The J gene is TRBJ1-1, the V gene TRBV4-1; possibly TRBD1 for D (5 bases). CDR1 and CDR2 from the germline V gene are MGHRA and YSYEKL. V gave up 5 bases and J gave up 0 bases, with 19 bases separating them. The CDR3 has 17 residues. The DNA of the CDR3 is TGCGCCAGCAGCTACTCCCGGGACCTTTACATGAACACTGAAGCTTTCTTT. Translating it yields CASSYSRDLYMNTEAFF.

The J gene is TRBJ1-5, the V gene TRBV7-2; no definite D call. The germline V and J ends were trimmed by 5 bases and 2 bases, with 13 bases remaining between them. This CDR3 contains 15 residues. Germline CDR1 is SGHTA and CDR2 is FQGNSA. The CDR3 region is CASSPSRPGNQPQHF. CDR3 sequence (DNA): TGTGCCAGCAGCCCCTCGCGACCGGGCAATCAGCCCCAGCATTTT.

The J gene is TRBJ2-2, the V gene TRBV5-1, with D tentatively TRBD1 or TRBD2 (5 bases each). CDR3 size: 15 residues. The germline gives CDR1 SGHRS, CDR2 YFSETQ. The V end lost 3 bases, the J end lost 1 base, and 10 bases lay between the germline ends. The CDR3 DNA follows: TGCGCCAGCAGCTCGGGACGGCTGAACACCGGGGAGCTGTTTTTT. Its protein product is CASSSGRLNTGELFF.

V gene TRBV7-2 combines with J gene TRBJ1-1; no clear D. V shed 3 bases and J shed 1 base, with 9 bases lying between them. The CDR3 covers 14 residues. The germline gives CDR1 SGHTA, CDR2 FQGNSA. The CDR3 bases are TGTGCCAGCAGCTTGGCACCTTCGAACACTGAAGCTTTCTTT. Its protein is CASSLAPSNTEAFF. The variable domain in full, completed from reference TRBV7-2 and TRBJ1-1, reads GAGVSQSPSNKVTEKGKDVELRCDPISGHTALYWYRQSLGQGLEFLIYFQGNSAPDKSGLPSDRFSAERTGGSVSTLTIQRTQQEDSAVYLCASSLAPSNTEAFFGQGTRLTVV.

The chain recombines TRBV28 with TRBJ1-1, with D possibly TRBD1 on 5 matching bases. This CDR3 region has 15 residues. From germline, CDR1 is MDHEN and CDR2 SYDVKM. V was cut by 2 bases and J by 3 bases, with 13 bases left in between. The CDR3 spells CASSLPQGGDTEAFF. CDR3 DNA sequence: TGTGCCAGCAGTTTACCGCAGGGTGGGGACACTGAAGCTTTCTTT.

The chain recombines TRBV29-1 with TRBJ2-2; 7 bases match TRBD2. J gave up 7 bases and V 4 bases, and 6 bases lay outside the gene matches. This CDR3 comprises 13 residues. Germline V gives CDR1 SQVTM, CDR2 ANQGSEA. For the CDR3, the DNA is TGCAGCGTTGGGACTAGGGAGCTCGGGGAGCTGTTTTTT. This translates into CSVGTRELGELFF.

This clone was observed a handful of times. The chain links TRBV28 to TRBJ2-7; possibly TRBD2 for D (5 bases). Germline V gene sequence: CDR1 MDHEN, CDR2 SYDVKM. Trimming cost V 4 bases and J 2 bases, with 15 bases left between them. The CDR3 spans 15 residues. CDR3 protein: CASSSAGPPTYEQYF. DNA of the CDR3: TGTGCCAGCAGTTCGGCGGGCCCCCCCACCTACGAGCAGTACTTC.

This chain connects TRBV4-2 to TRBJ2-5; 14 positions match TRBD2. The junction had 17 bases not matched to a gene; V was cut back by 3 bases and J by 5 bases. CDR3 length equals 20 residues. Germline CDR1 LGHNA, CDR2 YNFKEQ. CDR3 in amino acids: CASSQPPGLAGASPWETQYF. The CDR3 DNA reads as TGTGCCAGCAGCCAGCCTCCGGGACTAGCGGGGGCGTCCCCATGGGAGACCCAGTACTTC.

This sequence joins TRBV4-2 and TRBJ2-1; maybe TRBD2 (5 bases). Germline-derived CDR1 and CDR2 are LGHNA and YNFKEQ. V was clipped by 3 bases and J by 0 bases, with 15 bases between them. The CDR3 consists of 17 residues. The CDR3 loop reads CASSQDGLRSSYNEQFF. The CDR3 DNA is TGTGCCAGCAGCCAGGACGGACTGCGAAGCTCCTACAATGAGCAGTTCTTC.

The chain combines TRBV20-1 with TRBJ2-1; D gene unclear. The germline gives CDR1 DFQATT, CDR2 SNEGSKA (reference sequence). The CDR3 extends over 10 amino acids. CDR3 residues: CRTMGNEQFF. CDR3 DNA: TGCAGAACCATGGGGAATGAGCAGTTCTTC.

The chain links TRBV28 to TRBJ1-1; D is ambiguous. The length of the CDR3 is 14 residues. Trimming shortened V by 6 bases and J by 10 bases, and 21 bases separated the two germline ends. Germline V gives CDR1 MDHEN, CDR2 SYDVKM. The CDR3 DNA follows: TGTGCCAGCAGCTACGATCGCGGGCGAGGAAGAGCTTTCTTT. Translated, it gives CASSYDRGRGRAFF.

A few counts support this clone. The gene calls are TRBV19 and TRBJ2-4, with 8 positions matching TRBD2. This CDR3 is built from 13 residues. Trimming at V came to 6 bases and at J to 4 bases, leaving 2 bases not matched to a gene. Germline CDR1 reads LNHDA; CDR2 reads SQIVND (reference sequence). DNA of the CDR3: TGTGCCAGTAGCGCGGGAGGTAAAAACATTCAGTACTTC. This encodes CASSAGGKNIQYF.

In regard to this clone: The junction and the germline gene differ at one end; a read error may be behind it. The rearrangement uses TRBV7-7 and TRBJ2-5, with a possible D match to TRBD1 (6 bases). The J call may be faulty, since TRBJ2-7 better matches the DNA end. Germline CDR1 reads SSHAT; CDR2 reads FNYEAQ (reference sequence). The length of the CDR3 is 15 residues. CDR3 bases: TGTGCTAGCAGCCCTTTACAGGGAATAGGCCACGAGCAGTACTTC. Protein product: CASSPLQGIGHEQYF.

V is TRBV5-1 and J is TRBJ1-6; D uncertain. Trimming stripped 2 bases from V and 9 bases from J, with 21 bases between. CDR1 and CDR2 (germline): SGHRS, YFSETQ. The CDR3 totals 17 residues. The CDR3 loop reads CASSFSTDTGMGSPLHF. The CDR3 nucleotides are TGCGCCAGCAGCTTCTCCACAGACACCGGGATGGGTTCACCCCTCCACTTT. Full variable domain (outside the CDR3, taken from reference TRBV5-1 and TRBJ1-6): KAGVTQTPRYLIKTRGQQVTLSCSPISGHRSVSWYQQTPGQGLQFLFEYFSETQRNKGNFPGRFSGRQFSNSRSEMNVSTLELGDSALYLCASSFSTDTGMGSPLHFGNGTRLTVT.

This clone was observed once. Other DNA variants within this sample encode the same CDR3. The genes are TRBV18 and TRBJ1-1; D gene unclear. This CDR3 region has 12 residues. The germline V and J ends were trimmed by 0 bases and 2 bases, with 1 base remaining between them. Looked up from germline, CDR1 is KGHSH and CDR2 is LQKENI. Here the CDR3 DNA reads TGTGCCAGCTCACCACCTAACACTGAAGCTTTCTTT. The encoded protein is CASSPPNTEAFF.

The gene calls are TRBV4-2 and TRBJ2-6, with D uncertain. The ends were cut back, 3 bases at V and 0 bases at J, with 9 bases in the middle. The CDR3 sequence is 16 residues long. CDR1 LGHNA and CDR2 YNFKEQ come from the germline V gene. The CDR3 coding sequence is TGTGCCAGCAGCCAGGCGGAAAGCTCTGGGGCCAACGTCCTGACTTTC. Protein sequence: CASSQAESSGANVLTF.

This clone has a handful of counts. The chain couples TRBV27 to TRBJ2-2; D call uncertain. V gave up 3 bases and J gave up 6 bases, with 14 bases separating them. The CDR3 is made up of 15 amino acids. Looked up from germline, CDR1 is MNHEY and CDR2 is SMNVEV (reference sequence). In DNA, the CDR3 is TGTGCCAGCAGTTTTTCCGGGCCCCTTCCCGGGGAGCTGTTTTTT. The encoded protein is CASSFSGPLPGELFF.

This clone was detected only once. The chain joins TRBV5-6 to TRBJ2-3; the match to TRBD2 covers 11 bases. CDR1 is SGHDT and CDR2 is YYEEEE in the germline V gene. The CDR3 runs 18 residues. The trim removed 1 base at V and 7 bases at J, leaving 14 bases unmatched. CDR3 in amino acids: CASSLISGRAEGGYTQYF. The CDR3 region has the DNA TGTGCCAGCAGCTTGATTAGCGGGAGGGCCGAGGGTGGATATACGCAGTATTTT. The full variable domain, rest sourced from reference TRBV5-6 and TRBJ2-3, is DAGVTQSPTHLIKTRGQQVTLRCSPKSGHDTVSWYQQALGQGPQFIFQYYEEEERQRGNFPDRFSGHQFPNYSSELNVNALLLGDSALYLCASSLISGRAEGGYTQYFGPGTRLTVL.

This chain joins TRBV10-3 and TRBJ2-2; D not certain. V lost 7 bases to trimming and J lost 0 bases, with 6 bases between them. Germline CDR1 is ENHRY and CDR2 is SYGVKD. The CDR3 runs 13 residues. In DNA, the CDR3 is TGTGCCATCACCAGTGCGAACACCGGGGAGCTGTTTTTT. Protein product: CAITSANTGELFF.

The V gene is TRBV30, the J gene TRBJ1-1; the D is unclear. V shed 7 bases and J shed 3 bases, with 9 bases lying between them. From germline, CDR1 is GTSNPN and CDR2 SVGIG (reference sequence). The CDR3 has 11 residues. The CDR3 sequence: CAYSSYTEAFF. In DNA form, the CDR3 reads TGTGCCTACTCCTCCTACACTGAAGCTTTCTTT.

This clone was observed a few times. This CDR3 is CTSSQDFSITDTQYF. The CDR3 coding sequence is TGCACCAGCAGCCAAGACTTTTCTATCACAGATACGCAGTATTTT. The chain carries TRBV1 and TRBJ2-3; the listed D gene, TRBD2, was not tested against the DNA. TRBV1 is classified as a pseudogene. The CDR3 is made up of 15 amino acids.

This clone was picked up a small number of times. The chain has TRBV6-5 and TRBJ1-2, with D tentatively TRBD1 (5 bases). This CDR3 region has 16 residues. Between the trimmed V and J ends, which lost 0 bases and 5 bases, there was a span of 16 bases. Germline V gene lookup returns CDR1 MNHEY and CDR2 SVGAGI. CDR3 amino acids: CASSYSGQPVPYGYTF. The CDR3 DNA reads as TGTGCCAGCAGTTACTCAGGACAACCGGTTCCTTATGGCTACACCTTC.

Notes on this clone: Other DNA sequences in the sample encode the same CDR3. The genes are TRBV6-5 and TRBJ1-1; D may be TRBD1 (5 bases). Germline-derived CDR1 and CDR2 are MNHEY and SVGAGI. V was cut by 3 bases and J by 2 bases, with 10 bases left in between. CDR3 length: 14 residues. Written as DNA, the CDR3 is TGTGCCAGCAGTTATCGGGGCTCTAACACTGAAGCTTTCTTT. It codes for CASSYRGSNTEAFF.